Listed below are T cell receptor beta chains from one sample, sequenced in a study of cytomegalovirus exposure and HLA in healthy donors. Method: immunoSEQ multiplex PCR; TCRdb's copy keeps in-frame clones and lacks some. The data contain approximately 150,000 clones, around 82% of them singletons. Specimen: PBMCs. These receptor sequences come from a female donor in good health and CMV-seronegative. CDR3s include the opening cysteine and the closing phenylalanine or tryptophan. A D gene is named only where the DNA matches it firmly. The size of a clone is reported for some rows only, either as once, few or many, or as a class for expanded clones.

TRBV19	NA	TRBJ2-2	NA	CASSMRRNTGELFF	TGTGCCAGTAGTATGCGTCGAAACACCGGGGAGCTGTTTTTT
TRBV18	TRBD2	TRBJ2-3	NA	CASSPMRGGRGTDTQYF	TGTGCCAGCTCACCAATGCGCGGGGGGCGGGGCACAGATACGCAGTATTTT
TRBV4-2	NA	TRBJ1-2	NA	CASSQGGIGGGDGYTF	TGTGCCAGCAGCCAAGGGGGGATTGGGGGAGGGGATGGCTACACCTTC
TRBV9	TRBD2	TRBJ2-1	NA	CASSVAGGAYEQFF	TGTGCCAGCAGCGTAGCGGGGGGGGCCTATGAGCAGTTCTTC
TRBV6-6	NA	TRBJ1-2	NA	CASSQTLGQFLGYTF	TGTGCCAGCAGCCAAACCTTGGGACAATTTTTGGGCTACACCTTC
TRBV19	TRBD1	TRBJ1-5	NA	CASSQPWGQINQPQHF	TGTGCCAGTAGCCAACCTTGGGGACAGATCAATCAGCCCCAGCATTTT
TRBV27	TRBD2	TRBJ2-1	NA	CASSLEQRERAGEQFF	TGTGCCAGCAGTTTAGAACAGCGGGAGCGGGCGGGCGAGCAGTTCTTC
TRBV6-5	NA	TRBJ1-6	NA	CASSDDRRVNSPLHF	TGTGCCAGCAGCGATGACAGGCGGGTCAACTCACCCCTCCACTTT
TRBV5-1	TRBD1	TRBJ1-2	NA	CASSSQGGLGYTF	TGCGCCAGCAGCTCCCAGGGGGGCTTAGGCTACACCTTC
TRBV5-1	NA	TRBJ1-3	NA	CASSLNSLLTGNTIYF	TGCGCCAGCAGCCTAAACAGTCTTCTGACTGGAAACACCATATATTTT
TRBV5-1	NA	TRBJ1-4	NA	CASSPRAGNEKLFF	TGCGCCAGCAGCCCCCGGGCGGGTAATGAAAAACTGTTTTTT
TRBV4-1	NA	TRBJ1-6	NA	CASSPSLLNSPLHF	TGCGCCAGCAGCCCCTCCCTATTGAATTCACCCCTCCACTTT
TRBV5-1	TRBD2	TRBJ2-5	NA	CASKGGGYETQYF	TGCGCCAGCAAAGGCGGGGGTTATGAGACCCAGTACTTC
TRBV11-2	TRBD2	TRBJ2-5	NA	CASSSLERSAGGPKETQYF	TGTGCCAGCAGCTCCCTGGAAAGAAGTGCGGGAGGCCCCAAAGAGACCCAGTACTTC
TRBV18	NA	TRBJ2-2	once	CASSPRGSSGELFF	TGTGCCAGCTCTCCCAGGGGATCAAGCGGGGAGCTGTTTTTT
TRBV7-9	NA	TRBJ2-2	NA	CASSVHRWEESGELFF	TGTGCCAGCAGCGTCCACAGGTGGGAGGAATCCGGGGAGCTGTTTTTT
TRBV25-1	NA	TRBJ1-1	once	CASIKQGQSAEAFF	TGTGCCAGCATTAAACAAGGACAGTCGGCTGAAGCTTTCTTT
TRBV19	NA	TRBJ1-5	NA	CASSLSRGSGNQPQHF	TGTGCCAGTAGTTTGTCCAGGGGAAGCGGCAATCAGCCCCAGCATTTT
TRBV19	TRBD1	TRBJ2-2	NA	CASKDRGTGELFF	TGTGCCAGTAAGGACAGGGGGACCGGGGAGCTGTTTTTT
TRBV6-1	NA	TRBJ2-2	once	CASSEYPIWGRGSTGELFF	TGTGCCAGCAGTGAATACCCCATATGGGGGAGGGGGAGCACCGGGGAGCTGTTTTTT
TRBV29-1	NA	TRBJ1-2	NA	CSVGPAGGVYGYTF	TGCAGCGTTGGGCCAGCCGGGGGTGTCTATGGCTACACCTTC
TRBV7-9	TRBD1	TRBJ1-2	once	CASSLGQGQAFGYTF	TGTGCCAGCAGCTTGGGACAGGGGCAAGCCTTTGGCTACACCTTC
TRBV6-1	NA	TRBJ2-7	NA	CASSHTREGEQYF	TGTGCCAGCAGCCACACTAGGGAAGGCGAGCAGTACTTC
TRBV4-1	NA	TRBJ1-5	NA	CASSQAYSNQPQHF	TGCGCCAGCAGCCAAGCTTATAGCAATCAGCCCCAGCATTTT
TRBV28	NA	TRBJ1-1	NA	CASSFPFGADTEAFF	TGTGCCAGCAGTTTCCCTTTTGGGGCGGACACTGAAGCTTTCTTT
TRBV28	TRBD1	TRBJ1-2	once	CASSLGTGGMVGYTF	TGTGCCAGCAGTTTAGGGACAGGGGGCATGGTTGGCTACACCTTC
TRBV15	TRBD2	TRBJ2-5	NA	CATSRDRAGVETQYF	TGTGCCACCAGCAGAGATCGAGCGGGAGTGGAGACCCAGTACTTC
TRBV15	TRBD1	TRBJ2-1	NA	CATSRNQGARDNEQFF	TGTGCCACCAGCAGAAATCAGGGGGCGCGGGACAATGAGCAGTTCTTC
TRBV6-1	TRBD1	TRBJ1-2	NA	CASSRQGSRSSGYTF	TGTGCCAGCAGTCGACAGGGTTCTCGTTCGAGTGGCTACACCTTC
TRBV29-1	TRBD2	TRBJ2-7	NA	CSVVPLPASGTFPSYEQYF	TGCAGCGTTGTTCCCCTTCCCGCTAGCGGCACCTTCCCTTCCTACGAGCAGTACTTC
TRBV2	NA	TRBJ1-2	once	CASSILQDPMDGYTF	TGTGCCAGCAGTATCCTACAGGACCCGATGGACGGCTACACCTTC
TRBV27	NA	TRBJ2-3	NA	CASSSRATDTQYF	TGTGCCAGCAGTTCGAGGGCTACAGATACGCAGTATTTT
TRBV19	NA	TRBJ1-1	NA	CASSTVMNTEAFF	TGTGCCAGTAGTACGGTGATGAACACTGAAGCTTTCTTT
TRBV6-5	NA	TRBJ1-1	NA	CASSYGVTNTEAFF	TGTGCCAGCAGTTACGGAGTGACGAACACTGAAGCTTTCTTT
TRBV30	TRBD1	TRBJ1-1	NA	CAWSPGQAGNTEAFF	TGTGCCTGGAGTCCAGGACAGGCGGGGAACACTGAAGCTTTCTTT
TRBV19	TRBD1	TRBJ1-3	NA	CASRARTGGSLNTIYF	TGTGCCAGTCGAGCCCGAACAGGGGGAAGTTTGAACACCATATATTTT